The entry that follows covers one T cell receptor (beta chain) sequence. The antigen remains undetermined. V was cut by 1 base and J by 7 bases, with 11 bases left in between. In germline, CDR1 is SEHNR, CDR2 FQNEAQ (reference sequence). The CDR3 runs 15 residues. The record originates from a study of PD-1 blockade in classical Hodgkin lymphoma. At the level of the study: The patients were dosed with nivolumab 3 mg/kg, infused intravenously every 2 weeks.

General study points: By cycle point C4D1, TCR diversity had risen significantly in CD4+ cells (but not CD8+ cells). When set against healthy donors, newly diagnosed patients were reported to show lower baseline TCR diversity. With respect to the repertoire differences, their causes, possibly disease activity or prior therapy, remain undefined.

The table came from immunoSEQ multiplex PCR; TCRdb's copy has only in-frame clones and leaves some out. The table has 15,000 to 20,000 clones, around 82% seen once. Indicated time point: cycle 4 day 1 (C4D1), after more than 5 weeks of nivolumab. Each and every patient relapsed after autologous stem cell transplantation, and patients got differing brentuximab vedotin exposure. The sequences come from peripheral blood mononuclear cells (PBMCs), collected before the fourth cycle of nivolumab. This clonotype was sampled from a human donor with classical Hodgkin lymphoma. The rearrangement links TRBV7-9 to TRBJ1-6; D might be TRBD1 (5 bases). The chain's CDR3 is CASSLEGDRNSPLHF. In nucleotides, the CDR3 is TGTGCCAGCAGCTTAGAAGGGGACCGCAATTCACCCCTCCACTTT.